These T cell receptor beta chains were read from a single sample in a study of blood T cell repertoires in COVID-19. Produced via immunoSEQ multiplex PCR; TCRdb's table is partial and in-frame only. The data contain about 370,000 clones, roughly nine tenths of them singletons. Material: peripheral blood. These receptors were collected from a woman in her 30s with COVID-19, enrolled during active disease. The CDR3 runs from the conserved cysteine through the conserved F or W. A D gene is named only where the DNA matches it firmly. Size is stated for part of the rows, as once, few or many counts, or as a class when the clone is expanded.

v_call	clone_size	d_call	j_call	cdr3_aa	cdr3_nt
TRBV28	.	TRBD1	TRBJ2-5	CASSLRPGGKYQETQYF	TGTGCCAGCAGTTTACGTCCAGGGGGCAAGTACCAAGAGACCCAGTACTTC
TRBV5-1	.	.	TRBJ2-3	CASSLRPTPGTDTQYF	TGCGCCAGCAGCTTGAGGCCGACACCAGGCACAGATACGCAGTATTTT
TRBV6-2/TRBV6-3	.	TRBD1	TRBJ1-4	CASSYQGQPEKLFF	TGTGCCAGCAGTTACCAGGGACAGCCTGAAAAACTGTTTTTT
TRBV7-9	few	TRBD2	TRBJ2-1	CASSLGTSSYNEQFF	TGTGCCAGCAGCTTAGGGACTAGCTCCTACAATGAGCAGTTCTTC
TRBV5-6	.	TRBD2	TRBJ2-5	CASSLDSGRVKETQYF	TGTGCCAGCAGCTTGGATAGCGGGAGGGTGAAAGAGACCCAGTACTTC
TRBV2	.	.	TRBJ1-6	CASSDLFYSPLHF	TGTGCCAGCAGTGACCTATTTTATTCACCCCTCCACTTT
TRBV7-2	.	.	TRBJ2-3	CASSHETSTDTQYF	TGTGCCAGCAGCCATGAGACTAGCACAGATACGCAGTATTTT
TRBV24-1	.	.	TRBJ2-5	CATSPGVEETQYF	TGTGCCACCAGTCCCGGGGTAGAGGAGACCCAGTACTTC
TRBV4-2	.	.	TRBJ2-1	CASSADEQFF	TGTGCCAGCAGCGCGGATGAGCAGTTCTTC
TRBV6-6	.	TRBD1	TRBJ1-1	CASGGQGNTEAFF	TGTGCCAGCGGGGGACAGGGGAACACTGAAGCTTTCTTT
TRBV5-1	few	TRBD1	TRBJ1-6	CASSSRDRNSPLHF	TGCGCCAGCAGCTCCCGGGACAGGAATTCACCCCTCCACTTT
TRBV12-3/TRBV12-4	.	.	TRBJ2-3	CASSFRVDTQYF	TGTGCCAGCAGTTTCAGGGTGGATACGCAGTATTTT
TRBV13	.	TRBD1	TRBJ2-6	CASSFTTGASGANVLTF	TGTGCCAGCAGCTTTACGACAGGGGCCTCTGGGGCCAACGTCCTGACTTTC
TRBV7-2	.	.	TRBJ1-1	CASSYYRQPEAFF	TGTGCCAGCAGCTACTATCGCCAGCCTGAAGCTTTCTTT
TRBV24-1	.	TRBD1	TRBJ2-3	CATIGTGGTDTQYF	TGTGCCACCATCGGGACAGGGGGCACAGATACGCAGTATTTT
TRBV19	.	TRBD2	TRBJ2-1	CASSRASGPYNEQFF	TGTGCCAGTAGTAGGGCTAGCGGGCCGTACAATGAGCAGTTCTTC
TRBV3-1/TRBV3-2	.	.	TRBJ2-7	CASSQASEQYF	TGTGCCAGCAGCCAAGCCTCCGAGCAGTACTTC
TRBV13	.	TRBD2	TRBJ2-5	CASSSGGGPSLQETQYF	TGTGCCAGCAGCTCCGGGGGGGGCCCCAGTCTCCAAGAGACCCAGTACTTC
TRBV6-6	.	.	TRBJ2-1	CASRLPGEGRNEQFF	TGTGCCAGCAGACTCCCAGGGGAGGGGAGGAATGAGCAGTTCTTC
TRBV7-9	.	.	TRBJ1-2	CASSLAQGNYGYTF	TGTGCCAGCAGCTTAGCGCAGGGGAACTATGGCTACACCTTC
TRBV12-3/TRBV12-4	.	.	TRBJ2-3	CASSPQGDTQYF	TGTGCCAGCAGCCCACAGGGAGATACGCAGTATTTT
TRBV19	.	TRBD1	TRBJ1-1	CASSTTGTAKNTEAFF	TGTGCCAGTAGTACAACAGGGACAGCTAAAAACACTGAAGCTTTCTTT
TRBV29-1	.	TRBD1	TRBJ2-3	CSVGRGLADTQYF	TGCAGCGTTGGCAGGGGGCTCGCAGATACGCAGTATTTT
TRBV6-6	once	.	TRBJ1-4	CASSEGVATNEKLFF	TGTGCCAGCAGTGAGGGGGTTGCAACTAATGAAAAACTGTTTTTT
TRBV2	once	TRBD1	TRBJ1-2	CASSAGGPPSIGYTF	TGTGCCAGCAGTGCAGGGGGCCCCCCTTCGATTGGCTACACCTTC
TRBV27	.	TRBD1	TRBJ1-1	CASTYTGGTEAFF	TGTGCCAGCACTTATACAGGGGGCACTGAAGCTTTCTTT
TRBV7-2	.	.	TRBJ2-3	CASSDWVGTDTQYF	TGTGCCAGCAGCGACTGGGTTGGCACAGATACGCAGTATTTT
TRBV21-1	.	.	TRBJ1-4	CASPYGGELNEKLFF	TGTGCCAGCCCTTACGGGGGAGAATTAAATGAAAAACTGTTTTTT
TRBV5-5	many	.	TRBJ1-2	CASSWGLYGYTF	TGTGCCAGCAGCTGGGGCCTCTATGGCTACACCTTC
TRBV3-1/TRBV3-2	.	.	TRBJ2-1	CASSQGTGRLGEQFF	TGTGCCAGCAGCCAAGGGACCGGGAGATTAGGTGAGCAGTTCTTC
TRBV7-8	.	.	TRBJ2-6	CASSPQGNVLTF	TGTGCCAGCAGCCCACAGGGCAACGTCCTGACTTTC
TRBV4-3	.	.	TRBJ1-1	CASSQVSNTEAFF	TGCGCCAGCAGCCAAGTATCGAACACTGAAGCTTTCTTT
TRBV5-6	.	.	TRBJ1-2	CASSLDPYGYTF	TGTGCCAGCAGCCTAGATCCCTATGGCTACACCTTC
TRBV5-6	.	.	TRBJ1-6	CASSLGMRDSPLHF	TGTGCCAGCAGCTTGGGCATGAGGGATTCACCCCTCCACTTT
TRBV6-5	.	.	TRBJ2-7	CASGRDDSYEQYF	TGTGCCAGCGGCAGGGATGACTCCTACGAGCAGTACTTC
TRBV2	.	.	TRBJ2-1	CASKVFGNSYNEQFF	TGTGCCAGCAAAGTGTTCGGTAACTCCTACAATGAGCAGTTCTTC
TRBV9	.	.	TRBJ2-5	CASSVGGRGQETQYF	TGTGCCAGCAGCGTAGGAGGCCGGGGGCAAGAGACCCAGTACTTC
TRBV9	.	.	TRBJ1-2	CASSPGGDYGYTF	TGTGCCAGCAGCCCGGGAGGAGACTATGGCTACACCTTC
TRBV7-2	once	TRBD2	TRBJ2-3	CASSILAGGSDTQYF	TGTGCCAGCAGCATACTAGCGGGAGGATCAGATACGCAGTATTTT
TRBV13	few	.	TRBJ2-2	CASSSPDSTGELFF	TGTGCCAGCAGCTCTCCCGACTCCACCGGGGAGCTGTTTTTT
TRBV25-1	.	.	TRBJ2-6	CASSERGTGANVLTF	TGTGCCAGCAGTGAACGGGGGACCGGGGCCAACGTCCTGACTTTC
TRBV19	.	TRBD2	TRBJ2-3	CASTNSGSVSPSTDTQYF	TGTGCCAGTACTAATAGCGGGAGCGTATCCCCTAGCACAGATACGCAGTATTTT
TRBV27	.	TRBD1	TRBJ2-1	CASSPRDTGQGNSYNEQFF	TGTGCCAGCAGTCCTAGGGATACGGGACAGGGGAACTCCTACAATGAGCAGTTCTTC
TRBV9	.	.	TRBJ1-2	CASSPSGGMSDGYTF	TGTGCCAGCAGCCCCTCGGGGGGCATGAGCGATGGCTACACCTTC
TRBV6-1	.	TRBD2	TRBJ2-3	CASSEALLAGGPTDTQYF	TGTGCCAGCAGTGAAGCACTACTAGCGGGAGGGCCCACAGATACGCAGTATTTT
TRBV29-1	.	.	TRBJ2-5	CSVRQQETQYF	TGCAGCGTAAGACAGCAAGAGACCCAGTACTTC
TRBV5-4	once	.	TRBJ2-1	CASSPDNSYNEQFF	TGTGCCAGCAGCCCGGACAACTCCTACAATGAGCAGTTCTTC
TRBV7-8	.	.	TRBJ2-3	CASSWSAGLRDTQYF	TGTGCCAGCAGCTGGTCTGCGGGTCTGAGGGATACGCAGTATTTT
TRBV9	.	TRBD2	TRBJ2-2	CASSVVGGLAGNTGELFF	TGTGCCAGCAGCGTAGTAGGGGGTCTAGCGGGAAATACCGGGGAGCTGTTTTTT
TRBV12-5	.	TRBD2	TRBJ2-1	CASGLEQPTSGRYNEQFF	TGTGCTAGTGGTTTGGAACAGCCGACTAGCGGGAGATACAATGAGCAGTTCTTC
TRBV24-1	.	TRBD2	TRBJ2-5	CATSDDGLGTETQYF	TGTGCCACCAGTGATGATGGACTAGGGACGGAGACCCAGTACTTC
TRBV3-1/TRBV3-2	.	TRBD1	TRBJ2-3	CASSHTTGEDTQYF	TGTGCCAGCAGCCATACGACAGGGGAAGATACGCAGTATTTT
TRBV11-3	.	.	TRBJ1-1	CASSLRAILNTEAFF	TGTGCCAGCAGCTTAAGAGCAATTTTGAACACTGAAGCTTTCTTT
TRBV7-2	.	TRBD2	TRBJ2-1	CASSLARRGSSSDNEQFF	TGTGCCAGCAGCTTAGCTCGTCGCGGGAGCTCTTCCGACAATGAGCAGTTCTTC
TRBV11-2	.	TRBD2	TRBJ2-3	CASTSLGLAGDTQYF	TGTGCCAGCACCTCCCTCGGACTAGCGGGAGATACGCAGTATTTT
TRBV28	.	TRBD2	TRBJ2-3	CASIKSGGYLVDTQYF	TGTGCCAGCATAAAATCGGGGGGATATTTAGTGGATACGCAGTATTTT
TRBV5-1	.	.	TRBJ2-4	CASSLSPQNIQYF	TGCGCCAGCAGCTTAAGCCCCCAAAACATTCAGTACTTC